This T cell receptor beta chain comes out of a study of T-cell memory formation after mild COVID-19. CDR1 is SEHNR, CDR2 FQNEAQ, per germline (reference sequence). The CDR3 length is 14 residues. The V gene lost 4 bases and the J gene lost 4 bases, with 11 bases spanning the gap. This clonotype was counted between two and nine times. The antigen is unknown. The study's findings and limits: Contracting CD4+ clones were located mainly in CM and EM, and CD8+ clones in EMRA. Clones from the second wave (peaking day 37) had unconfirmed SARS-CoV-2 specificity. Clones contracting over day 15 to 85 were CD4/CD8 balanced, with later expanders leaning CD4+.

The 5'RACE method, run with constant-segment primers, produced TCR alpha and TCR beta cDNA libraries (carrying sample barcodes and UMIs). TCRdb passed the 5' RACE reads through MiXCR, listing each CDR3 protein once. The sample comprises around 200,000 distinct CDR3 sequences, around 21% of which are singletons, and more than 20% rests with the top ten. Sample: PBMCs or a T cell subset sorted from them (not recorded which). The chain has TRBV7-9 and TRBJ1-5; possible D gene TRBD1, 5 bases. The source of this sequence is an adult woman who had mild COVID-19 (a few samples of this study predate the infection). Cell type and time point are not known. CDR3 sequence reads: CASSSTGPNQPQHF. As DNA, the CDR3 is TGTGCCAGCAGCTCCACGGGGCCGAATCAGCCCCAGCATTTT.